These 27 T cell receptor beta chains were all obtained from the same sample, sequenced in a study of blood T cell repertoires in COVID-19. Produced via immunoSEQ multiplex PCR; TCRdb's table is partial and in-frame only. The sample lists about 240,000 clones, around 89% occurring once. Sequencing was done on a sample of PBMCs or T cells enriched from blood (not recorded which). These receptors were obtained from a woman aged 25-40 years who had recovered from COVID-19.

CDR3 DNA: TGTGCCAGCAGCGCAGGCCCTGGAGGGGGCTACACCTTC. It encodes CASSAGPGGGYTF. The rearrangement uses TRBV9 and TRBJ1-2; D gene uncertain. This CDR3 comprises 13 residues. Germline lookup yields CDR1 SGDLS and CDR2 YYNGEE. V was trimmed by 3 bases and J by 8 bases, leaving 14 bases between them.

J is TRBJ2-4 and V is TRBV30; no reliable D call. The length of the CDR3 is 12 residues. Trimming cost V 0 bases and J 8 bases, with 8 bases left between them. Germline CDR1 is GTSNPN and CDR2 is SVGIG (reference sequence). The CDR3 coding sequence is TGTGCCTGGAGTGTAGTTTCAGACATTCAGTACTTC. Its protein product is CAWSVVSDIQYF.

J is TRBJ1-3 and V is TRBV19, with TRBD1 identical over 8 bases. Losses at the gene ends were 3 bases for V and 0 bases for J; bases not matched to a gene: 7. Germline-derived CDR1 and CDR2 are LNHDA and SQIVND (reference sequence). This CDR3 contains 17 residues. CDR3 nucleotides: TGTGCCAGTAGTATGTGGGGACAGGACCTCTCTGGAAACACCATATATTTT. Residues: CASSMWGQDLSGNTIYF.

The chain is built from TRBV28 and TRBJ1-5; D is undetermined. This CDR3 has 12 amino acids. V dropped 10 bases and J dropped 11 bases, with 18 bases sitting between them. Germline CDR1 reads MDHEN; CDR2 reads SYDVKM. This CDR3 is CATTPGFESQHF. The CDR3 DNA reads TGTGCCACCACCCCGGGTTTTGAGTCCCAGCATTTT.

The chain combines TRBV3-1 (or the pseudogene TRBV3-2) with TRBJ2-7; TRBD1 might be the D (5 bases). Trimming took off 3 bases at V and 5 bases at J, with 14 bases between the two ends. The CDR3 loop spans 14 amino acids. CDR1 is LGHDT and CDR2 is YNNKEL in the germline V gene (reference sequence). The chain's CDR3 is CASSHGRVRDEQYF. CDR3 DNA sequence: TGTGCCAGCAGCCACGGCAGGGTTCGCGACGAGCAGTACTTC.

The rearrangement joins TRBV6-5 to TRBJ1-6; D may be TRBD1 (6 bases). The V gene's germline CDR1 is MNHEY and CDR2 SVGAGI. The CDR3 runs to 16 residues. Trimming pared 2 bases from V and 10 bases from J, leaving 18 bases between. The CDR3 is CASSYDGARGWSPLHF. CDR3 sequence (DNA): TGTGCCAGCAGTTACGATGGGGCCAGGGGTTGGTCACCCCTCCACTTT.

The V call is TRBV19, the J call TRBJ1-4, with D hard to call. Trimming shortened V by 5 bases and J by 0 bases, and 10 bases separated the two germline ends. This CDR3 region has 15 residues. Germline loops: CDR1 LNHDA, CDR2 SQIVND (reference sequence). In DNA form, the CDR3 reads TGTGCCAGTAGTCCCCACACCGCAACTAATGAAAAACTGTTTTTT. Its protein is CASSPHTATNEKLFF.

The chain employs TRBV7-2 and TRBJ2-1, with TRBD2 as a possible D gene (5 bases). V lost 3 bases and J 8 bases, leaving 14 bases between the germline ends. Germline V gene lookup returns CDR1 SGHTA and CDR2 FQGNSA. The CDR3 length is 14 residues. The CDR3 DNA reads TGTGCCAGCAGCTTGGGGTCGGGATTCGATGAGCAGTTCTTC. Translation: CASSLGSGFDEQFF. Based on the CDR3 plus reference TRBV7-2 and TRBJ2-1, the full variable domain is GAGVSQSPSNKVTEKGKDVELRCDPISGHTALYWYRQSLGQGLEFLIYFQGNSAPDKSGLPSDRFSAERTGGSVSTLTIQRTQQEDSAVYLCASSLGSGFDEQFFGPGTRLTVL.

This chain joins TRBV27 and TRBJ2-7, with D maybe TRBD2 (5 bases). Looked up from germline, CDR1 is MNHEY and CDR2 is SMNVEV (reference sequence). The CDR3 is 13 amino acids. Trimming shortened V by 5 bases and J by 9 bases, and 17 bases separated the two germline ends. CDR3 residues: CASSPGVHMGQYF. In DNA form, the CDR3 reads TGTGCCAGCAGTCCCGGGGTTCACATGGGGCAGTACTTC.

V usage is TRBV4-2 and J usage is TRBJ2-5; D remains ambiguous. V was clipped by 0 bases and J by 4 bases, with 9 bases between them. The CDR3 contains 14 residues. Germline lookup yields CDR1 LGHNA and CDR2 YNFKEQ. The CDR3 sequence: CASSQELLAETQYF. DNA of the CDR3: TGTGCCAGCAGCCAAGAATTGTTAGCAGAGACCCAGTACTTC.

The chain carries TRBV24-1 and TRBJ1-2, with 9 bases matching TRBD1. Germline CDR1 reads KGHDR; CDR2 reads SFDVKD. The CDR3 extends over 15 amino acids. J gave up 7 bases and V 4 bases, and 9 bases lay outside the gene matches. CDR3 sequence: CATSEPGTGIAGYTF. In nucleotides, the CDR3 is TGTGCCACCAGTGAACCTGGGACAGGGATCGCTGGCTACACCTTC.

In this sample, this clone turned up once. The chain carries TRBV29-1 and TRBJ2-1; perhaps TRBD2 as D (5 bases). Germline CDR1 SQVTM, CDR2 ANQGSEA. The CDR3 length is 11 residues. V lost 7 bases and J 9 bases, leaving 13 bases between the germline ends. The CDR3 loop is CSGFEGFEQFF. The DNA of the CDR3 is TGCAGCGGGTTTGAGGGTTTTGAGCAGTTCTTC.

The chain links TRBV20-1 to TRBJ2-1; TRBD2 agrees at 11 bases. Trimming removed 3 bases from V and 5 bases from J; junction bases left unmatched: 9. CDR3 length: 16 amino acids. The germline CDR1 and CDR2 sequences are DFQATT and SNEGSKA (reference sequence). CDR3 sequence: CSASRSGTSGHNEQFF. CDR3 DNA sequence: TGCAGTGCTAGTCGCTCCGGGACTAGCGGACACAATGAGCAGTTCTTC.

The chain is built from TRBV24-1 and TRBJ2-2; 7 bases line up with TRBD1. V was clipped by 3 bases and J by 0 bases; unmatched bases: 3. This CDR3 spans 16 amino acids. The germline V gene encodes CDR1 KGHDR and CDR2 SFDVKD. The CDR3 nucleotides are TGTGCCACCAGTGATCCCGGGACAGCGAACACCGGGGAGCTGTTTTTT. It yields the protein CATSDPGTANTGELFF.

In this sample, this clone turned up a few times. The chain is built from TRBV5-6 and TRBJ1-3; D may be TRBD1 (5 bases). The CDR3 is 13 residues long. Per germline, CDR1 SGHDT and CDR2 YYEEEE. Trimming stripped 7 bases from V and 2 bases from J, with 10 bases between. CDR3 region: CASGGTAGNTIYF. CDR3 DNA: TGTGCCAGCGGCGGGACGGCTGGAAACACCATATATTTT.

This sequence joins TRBV28 and TRBJ2-7; 12 nucleotides agree with TRBD2. Germline CDR1 is MDHEN and CDR2 is SYDVKM. The CDR3 has 15 residues. Trimming at V came to 6 bases and at J to 6 bases, leaving 9 bases not matched to a gene. CDR3 protein: CASSPGLAGSPEQYF. CDR3 DNA sequence: TGTGCCAGCAGCCCTGGACTAGCGGGATCTCCCGAGCAGTACTTC.

The gene calls are TRBV9 and TRBJ1-2, with a possible D match to TRBD1 (6 bases). The germline V and J ends were trimmed by 3 bases and 4 bases, with 19 bases remaining between them. Germline loops: CDR1 SGDLS, CDR2 YYNGEE. This CDR3 comprises 16 residues. Here the CDR3 reads CASSATRGGRSYGYTF. CDR3 coding DNA: TGTGCCAGCAGCGCAACAAGGGGGGGGCGCAGCTATGGCTACACCTTC.

The gene calls are TRBV30 and TRBJ2-1; 9 bases match TRBD2. J lost 7 bases, V lost 0 bases, and 7 bases had no gene match. CDR3 length: 15 amino acids. Germline V gives CDR1 GTSNPN, CDR2 SVGIG (reference sequence). The CDR3 is CAWSVLSGRGNEQFF. The CDR3 bases are TGTGCCTGGAGTGTACTTAGCGGGAGAGGAAATGAGCAGTTCTTC. Filled out from reference TRBV30 and TRBJ2-1, the complete variable domain reads SQTIHQWPATLVQPVGSPLSLECTVEGTSNPNLYWYRQAAGRGLQLLFYSVGIGQISSEVPQNLSASRPQDRQFILSSKKLLLSDSGFYLCAWSVLSGRGNEQFFGPGTRLTVL.

The V gene is TRBV19, the J gene TRBJ2-2, with 9 bases lining up with TRBD2. CDR3 length: 17 amino acids. The trim removed 3 bases at V and 0 bases at J, leaving 5 bases unmatched. CDR1 and CDR2 from the germline V gene are LNHDA and SQIVND (reference sequence). This CDR3 is CASSIRAGGPNTGELFF. CDR3 sequence (DNA): TGTGCCAGTAGTATCAGGGCGGGAGGGCCGAACACCGGGGAGCTGTTTTTT.

V is TRBV4-3 and J is TRBJ2-2, with 8 bases lining up with TRBD2. The CDR3 runs to 16 residues. Germline trimming cut 4 bases from V and 4 bases from J; bases unmatched to any gene: 8. The V gene's germline CDR1 is LGHNA and CDR2 YSLEER. Here the CDR3 reads CASSRSGSTSTGELFF. Written as DNA, the CDR3 is TGCGCCAGCAGCCGAAGCGGGAGCACAAGCACCGGGGAGCTGTTTTTT.

Here the CDR3 reads CASTEGSAKLFF. As DNA, the CDR3 is TGTGCCAGTACGGAGGGTTCGGCAAAACTGTTTTTT. The chain has TRBV19 and TRBJ1-4; no firm D call. CDR1 LNHDA and CDR2 SQIVND come from the germline V gene (reference sequence). Trimming took 7 bases from V and 10 from J, leaving 13 bases between them. This CDR3 is built from 12 residues.

This rearrangement joins TRBV4-1 to TRBJ1-1; D call uncertain. Trimming cost V 0 bases and J 1 base, with 9 bases left between them. This CDR3 has 15 amino acids. Germline values: CDR1 MGHRA, CDR2 YSYEKL. CDR3 DNA: TGCGCCAGCAGCCAAGAGAGGCAGAAGAACACTGAAGCTTTCTTT. Translation: CASSQERQKNTEAFF.

In this sample, this clone turned up once. Germline is not matched at one junction end, which may reflect a read error. The chain uses TRBV25-1 and TRBJ2-7; 9 nucleotides align to TRBD1. This CDR3 comprises 15 residues. In germline, CDR1 is MGHDK, CDR2 SYGVNS. CDR3 sequence (DNA): TGTGCCAGCAGCGAATCCTCGGACAGGGGCTACGAGCAGTACTTC. This sequence encodes CASSESSDRGYEQYF.

This clone showed up just once. The chain combines TRBV30 with TRBJ1-5; unclear D gene. CDR3 length: 14 amino acids. Germline V gene sequence: CDR1 GTSNPN, CDR2 SVGIG (reference sequence). The ends were cut back, 5 bases at V and 0 bases at J, with 11 bases in the middle. CDR3 bases: TGTGCCTGGGGGCACTTAAATAGCAATCAGCCCCAGCATTTT. Its protein is CAWGHLNSNQPQHF.

The gene calls are TRBV24-1 and TRBJ1-5; the D gene is possibly TRBD1 (6 bases). Germline V gene sequence: CDR1 KGHDR, CDR2 SFDVKD. CDR3 length: 16 amino acids. V lost 9 bases to trimming and J lost 2 bases, with 19 bases between them. CDR3 in DNA: TGTGCCACCGCGGTCGGCACAGGGATAGGCAATCAGCCCCAGCATTTT. This encodes CATAVGTGIGNQPQHF.

V gene TRBV7-6 combines with J gene TRBJ2-1; TRBD1 agrees at 7 bases. J was trimmed by 7 bases and V by 5 bases; bases with no gene match: 11. The CDR3 is 15 residues long. Germline CDR1 reads SGHVS; CDR2 reads FNYEAQ. The DNA of the CDR3 is TGTGCCAGCAGCCTAACGACAGGGAGAGGGAATGAGCAGTTCTTC. Its protein product is CASSLTTGRGNEQFF.

The chain carries TRBV7-8 and TRBJ2-5; D not resolved. The CDR3 consists of 14 residues. Germline assignment: CDR1 SGHVS and CDR2 FQNEAQ. Trimming stripped 2 bases from V and 5 bases from J, with 12 bases between. CDR3 coding DNA: TGTGCCAGCAGCTTATTGTTGGAGTGGGAGACCCAGTACTTC. It codes for CASSLLLEWETQYF.